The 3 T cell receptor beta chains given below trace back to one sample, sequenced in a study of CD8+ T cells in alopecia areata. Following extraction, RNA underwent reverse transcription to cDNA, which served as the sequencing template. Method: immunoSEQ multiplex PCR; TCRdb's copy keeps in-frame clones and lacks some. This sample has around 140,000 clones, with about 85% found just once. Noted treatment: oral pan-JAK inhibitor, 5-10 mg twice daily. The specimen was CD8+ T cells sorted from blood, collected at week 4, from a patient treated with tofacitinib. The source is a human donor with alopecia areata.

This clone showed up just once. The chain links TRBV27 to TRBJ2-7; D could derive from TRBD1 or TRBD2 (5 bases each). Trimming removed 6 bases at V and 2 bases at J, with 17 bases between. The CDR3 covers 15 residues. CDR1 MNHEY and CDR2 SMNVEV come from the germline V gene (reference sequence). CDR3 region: CASRSRGGGTYEQYF. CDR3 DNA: TGTGCCAGCAGATCACGGGGTGGGGGAACCTACGAGCAGTACTTC.

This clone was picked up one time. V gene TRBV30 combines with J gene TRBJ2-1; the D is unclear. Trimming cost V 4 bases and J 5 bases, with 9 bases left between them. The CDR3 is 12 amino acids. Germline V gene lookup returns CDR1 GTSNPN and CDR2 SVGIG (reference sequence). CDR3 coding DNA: TGTGCCTGGAATGCTTTCGACAATGAGCAGTTCTTC. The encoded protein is CAWNAFDNEQFF.

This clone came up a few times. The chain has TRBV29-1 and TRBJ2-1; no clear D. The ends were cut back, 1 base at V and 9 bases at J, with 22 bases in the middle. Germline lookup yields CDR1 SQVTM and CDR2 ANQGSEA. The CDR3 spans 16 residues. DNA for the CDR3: TGCAGCGTTGAAGGTCCGGAAACGTTCGGATCGAGTGAGCAGTTCTTC. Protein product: CSVEGPETFGSSEQFF.